Listed below are T cell receptor beta chains from one sample, sequenced in a study of identical twins. TCRdb fed the 5' RACE reads into MiXCR, producing one record per CDR3 protein. Here the sample spans 1.5 million or so distinct CDR3 sequences, about 30% being singletons. Sequenced sample: cord blood. These TCRs come from a newborn girl in good health. The CDR3 runs from the conserved cysteine through the conserved F or W. Fields, in order: clone size, J gene, V gene, CDR3 length, D gene, CDR3 DNA, CDR3 protein. A D gene is named only where the DNA matches it firmly. Clone size is not always given. Where it is, it says once, few, many or a class for expanded clones.

clone size: -; J gene: TRBJ1-6; V gene: TRBV30; CDR3 length: 13; D gene: -; CDR3 DNA: TGTGCCTGGAGTACCACCCCAGGTTCACCCCTCCACTTT; CDR3 protein: CAWSTTPGSPLHF
clone size: once; J gene: TRBJ2-7; V gene: TRBV20-1; CDR3 length: 16; D gene: TRBD1; CDR3 DNA: TGCAGTGCTTCCCCTCGGGACAGGGGGGGTTCCTACGAGCAGTACTTC; CDR3 protein: CSASPRDRGGSYEQYF
clone size: -; J gene: TRBJ2-2; V gene: TRBV12-3/TRBV12-4; CDR3 length: 15; D gene: -; CDR3 DNA: TGTACCAGCAGTAGGGTCCGAAGGTCCACCGGGGAGCTGTTTTTT; CDR3 protein: CTSSRVRRSTGELFF
clone size: once; J gene: TRBJ2-3; V gene: TRBV12-3/TRBV12-4; CDR3 length: 17; D gene: TRBD2; CDR3 DNA: TGTGCCAGCAGCCCAGGGAGGTTTAGCGGGAGGCCAGATACGCAGTATTTT; CDR3 protein: CASSPGRFSGRPDTQYF
clone size: -; J gene: TRBJ1-2; V gene: TRBV6-1; CDR3 length: 16; D gene: TRBD1; CDR3 DNA: TGTGCCAGCAGTGTCTCATCGGGACAGGTGAACTATGGCTACACCTTC; CDR3 protein: CASSVSSGQVNYGYTF
clone size: -; J gene: TRBJ2-3; V gene: TRBV5-1; CDR3 length: 17; D gene: -; CDR3 DNA: TGCGCCAGCAGCCGAGGGACAACCATCTTTAGCACAGATACGCAGTATTTT; CDR3 protein: CASSRGTTIFSTDTQYF
clone size: -; J gene: TRBJ2-7; V gene: TRBV5-1; CDR3 length: 16; D gene: -; CDR3 DNA: TGCGCCAGCAGCCTCAACAGAGGGGGAGGGCCCTACGAGCAGTACTTC; CDR3 protein: CASSLNRGGGPYEQYF
clone size: -; J gene: TRBJ2-5; V gene: TRBV24-1; CDR3 length: 17; D gene: -; CDR3 DNA: TGTGCCACCAGTGATCCCCGTGGCGGGATTTCCCAAGAGACCCAGTACTTC; CDR3 protein: CATSDPRGGISQETQYF
clone size: -; J gene: TRBJ2-7; V gene: TRBV12-3/TRBV12-4; CDR3 length: 15; D gene: TRBD2; CDR3 DNA: TGTGCCAGCAGTTTAGACGGGAGGCCCTACAATGAGCAGTACTTC; CDR3 protein: CASSLDGRPYNEQYF
clone size: -; J gene: TRBJ1-1; V gene: TRBV7-9; CDR3 length: 15; D gene: -; CDR3 DNA: TGTGCCAGCAGCCCGACTGGGGGGGTGAACACTGAAGCTTTCTTT; CDR3 protein: CASSPTGGVNTEAFF
clone size: few; J gene: TRBJ2-4; V gene: TRBV4-1; CDR3 length: 14; D gene: TRBD2; CDR3 DNA: TGCGCCAGCAGCCAATCTGGGAGGGTACAGGAGCAGTACTTC; CDR3 protein: CASSQSGRVQEQYF
clone size: -; J gene: TRBJ2-5; V gene: TRBV7-7; CDR3 length: 15; D gene: TRBD2; CDR3 DNA: TGTGCTAGCAGCTTTGATAGCGGGAGAGTAGAGACCCAGTACTTC; CDR3 protein: CASSFDSGRVETQYF
clone size: -; J gene: TRBJ1-5; V gene: TRBV20-1; CDR3 length: 15; D gene: -; CDR3 DNA: TGCAGTGCTAGATGGGGTGAGGGATTTTATCAGCCCCAGCATTTT; CDR3 protein: CSARWGEGFYQPQHF
clone size: -; J gene: TRBJ2-2; V gene: TRBV9; CDR3 length: 13; D gene: -; CDR3 DNA: TGTGCCAGCAGAGCCGATCTAACCGGGGAGCTGTTTTTT; CDR3 protein: CASRADLTGELFF
clone size: -; J gene: TRBJ2-7; V gene: TRBV7-2; CDR3 length: 13; D gene: -; CDR3 DNA: TGTGCCAGCAGCTCGTACACTGCCTACGAGCAGTACTTC; CDR3 protein: CASSSYTAYEQYF
clone size: few; J gene: TRBJ1-2; V gene: TRBV20-1; CDR3 length: 14; D gene: -; CDR3 DNA: TGCAGTGCTAGGGGGGGCCGGGAGGGCTATGGCTACACCTTC; CDR3 protein: CSARGGREGYGYTF
clone size: -; J gene: TRBJ2-5; V gene: TRBV20-1; CDR3 length: 14; D gene: -; CDR3 DNA: TGCAGTGCTAGAGATCCCACCCCGCGGTGGGAGCAGTACTTC; CDR3 protein: CSARDPTPRWEQYF
clone size: -; J gene: TRBJ2-1; V gene: TRBV20-1; CDR3 length: 16; D gene: TRBD2; CDR3 DNA: TGCAGTGCTACCGGGACTAGCGTCCGCTCCTACAGTGAGCAGTTCTTC; CDR3 protein: CSATGTSVRSYSEQFF
clone size: few; J gene: TRBJ2-2; V gene: TRBV28; CDR3 length: 12; D gene: -; CDR3 DNA: TGTGCCAGCAGTTTTTTTGCCGGGGAGCTGTTTTTT; CDR3 protein: CASSFFAGELFF
clone size: -; J gene: TRBJ2-2; V gene: TRBV10-3; CDR3 length: 13; D gene: -; CDR3 DNA: TGTGCCATCACCCTATCCGGGGTAGGGGAGCTGTTTTTT; CDR3 protein: CAITLSGVGELFF
clone size: -; J gene: TRBJ2-1; V gene: TRBV4-1; CDR3 length: 16; D gene: TRBD2; CDR3 DNA: TGCGCCAGCAGCCAAGTACTAGCGGGAGTGGACAATGAGCAGTTCTTC; CDR3 protein: CASSQVLAGVDNEQFF
clone size: -; J gene: TRBJ2-7; V gene: TRBV10-3; CDR3 length: 14; D gene: -; CDR3 DNA: TGTGCCATCAGTGACGCCACAAGCTCCTACGAGCAGTACTTC; CDR3 protein: CAISDATSSYEQYF
clone size: few; J gene: TRBJ2-6; V gene: TRBV13; CDR3 length: 15; D gene: -; CDR3 DNA: TGTGCCAGCAGCTTAAGGTATTTTGGGGCCAACGTCCTGACTTTC; CDR3 protein: CASSLRYFGANVLTF
clone size: few; J gene: TRBJ1-5; V gene: TRBV3-1; CDR3 length: 13; D gene: -; CDR3 DNA: TGTGCCAGCAGCCAACCTAGCAATCAGCCCCAGCATTTT; CDR3 protein: CASSQPSNQPQHF
clone size: -; J gene: TRBJ2-2; V gene: TRBV20-1; CDR3 length: 15; D gene: -; CDR3 DNA: TGCAGTGCTCCGTTATTGAAGGGGAACACCGGGGAGCTGTTTTTT; CDR3 protein: CSAPLLKGNTGELFF
clone size: few; J gene: TRBJ1-4; V gene: TRBV20-1; CDR3 length: 15; D gene: TRBD1; CDR3 DNA: TGCAGTGCTAGGGCCGACAGGGCGTCTAATGAAAAACTGTTTTTT; CDR3 protein: CSARADRASNEKLFF
clone size: few; J gene: TRBJ1-1; V gene: TRBV2; CDR3 length: 14; D gene: -; CDR3 DNA: TGTGCCAGCAGGCAGCAACAAGGGAACACTGAAGCTTTCTTT; CDR3 protein: CASRQQQGNTEAFF
clone size: -; J gene: TRBJ2-2; V gene: TRBV30; CDR3 length: 12; D gene: -; CDR3 DNA: TGTGCCCGCCAACTCGGAGGCGGGGAGCTGTTTTTT; CDR3 protein: CARQLGGGELFF
clone size: -; J gene: TRBJ1-4; V gene: TRBV3-1; CDR3 length: 14; D gene: TRBD1; CDR3 DNA: TGTGCCAGCAGCCGACTAACAGGGGAGGAAAAACTGTTTTTT; CDR3 protein: CASSRLTGEEKLFF
clone size: many; J gene: TRBJ1-2; V gene: TRBV4-2; CDR3 length: 13; D gene: -; CDR3 DNA: TGTGCCAGCAGCCAAGATCCCTACTATGGCTACACCTTC; CDR3 protein: CASSQDPYYGYTF
clone size: few; J gene: TRBJ2-5; V gene: TRBV20-1; CDR3 length: 11; D gene: -; CDR3 DNA: TGCAGTGCCCGGGGGCTACAGACCCAGTACTTC; CDR3 protein: CSARGLQTQYF
clone size: few; J gene: TRBJ2-3; V gene: TRBV20-1; CDR3 length: 15; D gene: TRBD1; CDR3 DNA: TGCAGTGCCCAGGGGGTAGAAGCCCCCACAGATACGCAGTATTTT; CDR3 protein: CSAQGVEAPTDTQYF